This note documents a single T cell receptor beta chain sequence. The protocol was immunoSEQ multiplex PCR, while the TCRdb copy is restricted to in-frame clones and leaves out a portion. The sample carries some 20,000 clones, less than 95% recorded once. This record belongs to a study of T cell changes during pregnancy in multiple sclerosis. Unmatched junction bases numbered 8, after V lost 6 bases and J lost 4 bases. CDR1 is SEHNR and CDR2 is FQNEAQ in the germline V gene (reference sequence). The CDR3 contains 14 residues. This TCR came from a female donor in good health, enrolled as a control in a pregnancy study. The chain is built from TRBV7-9 and TRBJ1-2, with 7 nucleotides matching TRBD1. The sample consisted of CD4+ T cells from peripheral blood mononuclear cells, taken in the third trimester of pregnancy. CDR3 bases: TGTGCCAGCAGTACCACGGGACAGCCCTATGGCTACACCTTC. It specifies CASSTTGQPYGYTF.